This T cell receptor (beta chain) was identified during a study of identical twins. cDNA molecules carried unique molecular identifiers, and template switching added a universal primer site. TCRdb fed the 5' RACE reads into MiXCR, producing one record per CDR3 protein. The sample shows approximately 600,000 distinct CDR3 sequences, around 9.6% of them seen only once. The table lists this clonotype with a few counts. Its antigen is not identified. The CDR3 length is 15 residues. Per the germline V gene, CDR1 is MNHEY and CDR2 is SMNVEV (reference sequence). The V gene end was trimmed by 5 bases and the J gene end by 4 bases; junction bases not matched to a gene: 9. Healthy Caucasian donors formed the entire cohort. General study points: Modelling underestimated the level of out-of-frame TCR alpha sharing observed in monozygotic twins. Abundant beta clonotypes from cord blood had fewer insertions, unlike memory repertoires, which showed none.

This sample was shared with a second study, whose subject was yellow fever vaccine responses in identical twins.

The clonotype originates from a young woman in good health. Sequenced material: PBMCs. The rearrangement joins TRBV27 to TRBJ2-3, with 7 bases lining up with TRBD2. For the CDR3, the DNA is TGTGCCAGCAGTCCTTCGCGGGAGTGGGCAGATACGCAGTATTTT. This gives the protein CASSPSREWADTQYF.